This T cell receptor beta chain was captured by sequencing in a study of immune cell composition in non-small cell lung cancer. Overall study results and limits: TIL tumour reactivity correlated with maximal tumour-associated clone frequency in adenocarcinoma.

Libraries were prepared by immunoSEQ multiplex PCR; TCRdb keeps only in-frame clonotypes and omits some of them. This sample has 3,000 to 4,000 clones, with 60% to 80% found just once. Frozen unsorted single-cell suspensions supplied the genomic DNA. This CDR3 contains 14 residues. Trimming took 10 bases from V and 7 from J; bases not matched to a gene: 10. Germline V gene data show CDR1 as SSHAT and CDR2 as FNYEAQ (reference sequence). Note on this clone: Its matching antigen is unknown.

V and J are TRBV7-7 and TRBJ1-2, with 12 bases lining up with TRBD1. The receptor was derived from a human donor with non-small cell lung cancer. Source material: lung tumor tissue. CDR3 protein: CATLGDRGPGGYTF. The CDR3 DNA is TGTGCCACCCTGGGGGACAGGGGGCCGGGTGGCTACACCTTC.